The 21 T cell receptor beta chains listed next were all sequenced from one sample in a study of T cell repertoires in cytomegalovirus infection. These receptors have no identified antigens. TCRdb fed the reads into MiXCR, producing one record per CDR3 protein. This table has 250,000 to 400,000 distinct CDR3 sequences, more than 20% appearing once. The sample here was cultured PBMCs, taken from culture after CMV antigen stimulation. The receptors shown here come from a human donor in good health (CMV status not recorded). Some clones in this sample may be carry-over from other donors' samples.

Ten or more counts support this clonotype. The rearrangement joins TRBV7-2 to TRBJ2-7; 10 bases are a match to TRBD1. The CDR3 spans 13 residues. V lost 5 bases, J lost 6 bases, and 4 bases stayed unmatched. Germline V gene data show CDR1 as SGHTA and CDR2 as FQGNSA. This CDR3 is CASSTRQGAEQYV. CDR3 in DNA: TGTGCCAGCAGCACACGACAGGGGGCCGAGCAGTACGTC.

There are a few counts of this clonotype. The genes are TRBV6-1 and TRBJ2-4; 7 nucleotides line up with TRBD1. V lost 6 bases to trimming and J lost 11 bases; unmatched junction nucleotides: 16. The CDR3 extends over 15 amino acids. Germline values: CDR1 MNHNS, CDR2 SASEGT. DNA of the CDR3: TGTGCCAGCAGGGAGAGGGGACAGTTGGGAGCGGTTCAGTACTTC. It yields the protein CASRERGQLGAVQYF.

This clonotype was counted a few times. This sequence joins TRBV6-5 and TRBJ1-5, with no clear D. The CDR3 has 17 residues. The germline CDR1 and CDR2 sequences are MNHEY and SVGAGI. The V gene lost 5 bases and the J gene lost 0 bases, with 17 bases spanning the gap. The CDR3 spells CASSTRLGGNSNQPQHF. The CDR3 DNA reads as TGTGCCAGCAGTACTCGACTGGGCGGAAATAGCAATCAGCCCCAGCATTTT.

This clonotype has just a few counts. V gene TRBV6-6 combines with J gene TRBJ1-3, with D possibly being TRBD1 (5 bases). CDR1 MNHNY and CDR2 SVGAGI come from the germline V gene (reference sequence). The CDR3 runs 15 residues. Deletions cut 8 bases from V and 0 bases from J, with 14 bases between. The CDR3 DNA reads TGTGCCAGCCGAGCAGGGAAATACTCTGGAAACACCATATATTTT. Residues: CASRAGKYSGNTIYF.

This clonotype was seen more than once but under ten times. V is TRBV19 and J is TRBJ2-2; weak D call: TRBD1 (6 bases). The CDR3 runs 14 residues. Germline V gene sequence: CDR1 LNHDA, CDR2 SQIVND (reference sequence). V lost 5 bases and J 4 bases, leaving 11 bases between the germline ends. In DNA form, the CDR3 reads TGTGCCAGTAGTCCAGGGGCAATCACCGGGGAGCTGTTTTTT. Protein: CASSPGAITGELFF.

This chain links TRBV3-1 with TRBJ2-7; D not certain. V lost 0 bases to trimming and J lost 2 bases, with 5 bases between them. The CDR3 is 13 residues long. The germline gives CDR1 LGHDT, CDR2 YNNKEL (reference sequence). CDR3 loop: CASSQDGPYEQYV. In nucleotides, the CDR3 is TGTGCCAGCAGCCAAGACGGACCCTACGAGCAGTACGTC.

The chain is built from TRBV19 and TRBJ1-1, with 9 bases that match TRBD1. Trimming removed 6 bases from V and 2 bases from J; junction bases left unmatched: 13. The germline V gene encodes CDR1 LNHDA and CDR2 SQIVND (reference sequence). The CDR3 runs to 17 residues. Written as DNA, the CDR3 is TGTGCCAGTAGCCGACGGATAGGTACAGGGGGCAACACTGAAGCTTTCTTT. Protein product: CASSRRIGTGGNTEAFF.

This clonotype was seen only a few times. The CDR3 bases are TGCGCCAGCAGCCTCAGTTTAGTAGCTAACTATGGCTACACCTTC. This encodes CASSLSLVANYGYTF. The genes are TRBV4-1 and TRBJ1-2, with no clear D. Germline assignment: CDR1 MGHRA and CDR2 YSYEKL. The CDR3 loop spans 15 amino acids. V lost 4 bases, J lost 0 bases, and 12 bases lay in between.

This clonotype occurred many times. This chain connects TRBV7-2 to TRBJ2-5, with 10 positions matching TRBD2. Germline V gene lookup returns CDR1 SGHTA and CDR2 FQGNSA. The CDR3 extends over 16 amino acids. Trimming took 1 base from V and 4 from J; bases not matched to a gene: 6. The CDR3 coding sequence is TGTGCCAGCAGCTTAGGTTTGGCTAGCGGGAGAGAGACCCAGTACTTC. Protein sequence: CASSLGLASGRETQYF.

This clonotype has a handful of counts. The chain employs TRBV4-1 and TRBJ2-5; D not resolved. V gave up 5 bases and J gave up 5 bases, with 9 bases separating them. The CDR3 extends over 12 amino acids. Germline CDR1 reads MGHRA; CDR2 reads YSYEKL. The CDR3 DNA sequence: TGCGCCAGCAGCGAATCCGGGGAGACCCAGTACTTC. This gives the protein CASSESGETQYF.

This clonotype was observed a handful of times. The chain joins TRBV7-2 to TRBJ2-7; the D call may be TRBD1 or TRBD2 (5 bases each). Per germline, CDR1 SGHTA and CDR2 FQGNSA. CDR3 size: 13 residues. V lost 5 bases and J 2 bases, leaving 10 bases between the germline ends. The CDR3 region has the DNA TGTGCCAGCAGCCGGGACCGCACCTACGAGCAGTACTTC. Translated, it gives CASSRDRTYEQYF.

This chain links TRBV10-3 with TRBJ1-5; D is undetermined. The CDR3 consists of 13 residues. The germline V and J ends were trimmed by 6 bases and 0 bases, with 6 bases remaining between them. Germline lookup yields CDR1 ENHRY and CDR2 SYGVKD. CDR3 sequence: CAISANSNQPQHF. CDR3 DNA: TGTGCCATCAGCGCCAATAGCAATCAGCCCCAGCATTTT.

The table lists this clonotype with many counts. The chain joins TRBV7-2 to TRBJ1-5; no firm D call. The V gene's germline CDR1 is SGHTA and CDR2 FQGNSA. V lost 0 bases to trimming and J lost 4 bases, with 7 bases between them. The CDR3 has 14 residues. The CDR3 DNA sequence: TGTGCCAGCAGCTTAGCGCACAAGAATCAGCCCCAGCATTTT. Translating gives CASSLAHKNQPQHF.

The chain employs TRBV2 and TRBJ2-3, with a possible D match to TRBD1 (6 bases). The length of the CDR3 is 13 residues. V lost 9 bases and J 5 bases, leaving 15 bases between the germline ends. The germline V gene encodes CDR1 SNHLY and CDR2 FYNNEI. The CDR3 loop reads CARRWGRGDTQYF. The CDR3 DNA reads as TGTGCCAGAAGATGGGGCAGGGGAGATACGCAGTATTTT.

This clonotype was recorded at least ten times. The gene calls are TRBV7-2 and TRBJ2-2; the match to TRBD2 covers 7 bases. The V and J ends lost 5 bases and 2 bases, in that order; junction bases with no gene match: 5. Germline V gives CDR1 SGHTA, CDR2 FQGNSA. CDR3 size: 15 residues. This CDR3 reads CASSRPGLNTGELFF. The CDR3 DNA reads as TGTGCCAGCAGCAGACCGGGACTAAACACCGGGGAGCTGTTTTTT.

This clonotype appeared a few times. The chain couples TRBV6-1 to TRBJ2-3; TRBD2 matches 11 bases. The CDR3 is 16 amino acids. With 1 base clipped from V and 2 bases from J, the junction kept 2 bases outside the gene matches. Germline V lookup: CDR1 MNHNS, CDR2 SASEGT. The CDR3 region is CASSEGLAGNTDTQYF. CDR3 DNA sequence: TGTGCCAGCAGTGAAGGACTAGCGGGAAACACAGATACGCAGTATTTT.

The chain links TRBV18 to TRBJ1-2; the match to TRBD1 covers 7 bases. The CDR3 sequence is 14 residues long. Losses at the gene ends were 4 bases for V and 4 bases for J; bases not matched to a gene: 6. Germline CDR1 is KGHSH and CDR2 is LQKENI. CDR3 residues: CASSLGTDLYGYTF. The CDR3 DNA reads as TGTGCCAGCTCACTCGGGACAGACCTCTATGGCTACACCTTC. Full variable domain (rest looked up from reference TRBV18 and TRBJ1-2): NAGVMQNPRHLVRRRGQEARLRCSPMKGHSHVYWYRQLPEEGLKFMVYLQKENIIDESGMPKERFSAEFPKEGPSILRIQQVVRGDSAAYFCASSLGTDLYGYTFGSGTRLTVV.

This clonotype was recorded a few times. The chain uses TRBV7-9 and TRBJ2-1; D is tentatively TRBD1 or TRBD2 (5 bases each). There are 13 residues in the CDR3. Deletions cut 5 bases from V and 5 bases from J, with 10 bases between. The germline V gene encodes CDR1 SEHNR and CDR2 FQNEAQ (reference sequence). The CDR3 sequence: CASSKGPDNEQFF. CDR3 nucleotides: TGTGCCAGCAGCAAGGGACCCGACAATGAGCAGTTCTTC.

The sample holds many counts of this clonotype. The chain employs TRBV7-2 and TRBJ2-7; TRBD1 agrees at 7 bases. V lost 5 bases to trimming and J lost 3 bases; unmatched junction nucleotides: 4. The length of the CDR3 is 13 residues. In germline, CDR1 is SGHTA, CDR2 FQGNSA. CDR3 coding DNA: TGTGCCAGCAGCCGTGACAGGGACTACGAGCAGTACTTC. Translated, it gives CASSRDRDYEQYF.

V usage is TRBV6-5 and J usage is TRBJ2-1, with TRBD2 matching over 11 bases. The CDR3 extends over 15 amino acids. Germline CDR1 and CDR2: MNHEY and SVGAGI. The V gene end was trimmed by 4 bases and the J gene end by 6 bases; junction bases not matched to a gene: 5. Written as DNA, the CDR3 is TGTGCCAGCAGTTCCGGGACTAGCGGCACCAATGAGCAGTTCTTC. Residues: CASSSGTSGTNEQFF.

This clonotype was recorded once. The V and J genes are TRBV7-9 and TRBJ1-2; 7 nucleotides match TRBD1. Per the germline V gene, CDR1 is SEHNR and CDR2 is FQNEAQ (reference sequence). V lost 5 bases, J lost 6 bases, and 15 bases stayed unmatched. CDR3 size: 16 residues. The CDR3 DNA sequence: TGTGCCAGCAGCCACTCGGTCTTTCAGGGGGATGATGGCTACACCTTC. This encodes CASSHSVFQGDDGYTF. The full variable domain, completed using reference TRBV7-9 and TRBJ1-2, is DTGVSQNPRHKITKRGQNVTFRCDPISEHNRLYWYRQTLGQGPEFLTYFQNEAQLEKSRLLSDRFSAERPKGSFSTLEIQRTEQGDSAMYLCASSHSVFQGDDGYTFGSGTRLTVV.